Detailed here is one TCR beta chain. Its target is not known. The sample is drawn from a study of T cell responses to AZD1222 COVID-19 vaccine. Points from the study as a whole: Sampling captured repertoires only after the peak T cell response. In a largely white British group with more females than males, clonal diversity was possibly underestimated.

The table came from immunoSEQ multiplex PCR; TCRdb's copy has only in-frame clones and leaves some out. The sample records around 100,000 clones, around nine tenths being singletons. Germline CDR1 reads SGHRS; CDR2 reads YFSETQ. V was trimmed by 2 bases and J by 4 bases, leaving 9 bases between them. This CDR3 comprises 13 residues. This clonotype was sampled from an adult in good health. The sample was peripheral blood, taken on day 0 of AZD1222 vaccination. The chain recombines TRBV5-1 with TRBJ2-5; a weak D match, TRBD2 (5 bases). This chain's CDR3 is CASSFLEGETQYF. Written as DNA, the CDR3 is TGCGCCAGCAGCTTCCTAGAGGGAGAGACCCAGTACTTC.